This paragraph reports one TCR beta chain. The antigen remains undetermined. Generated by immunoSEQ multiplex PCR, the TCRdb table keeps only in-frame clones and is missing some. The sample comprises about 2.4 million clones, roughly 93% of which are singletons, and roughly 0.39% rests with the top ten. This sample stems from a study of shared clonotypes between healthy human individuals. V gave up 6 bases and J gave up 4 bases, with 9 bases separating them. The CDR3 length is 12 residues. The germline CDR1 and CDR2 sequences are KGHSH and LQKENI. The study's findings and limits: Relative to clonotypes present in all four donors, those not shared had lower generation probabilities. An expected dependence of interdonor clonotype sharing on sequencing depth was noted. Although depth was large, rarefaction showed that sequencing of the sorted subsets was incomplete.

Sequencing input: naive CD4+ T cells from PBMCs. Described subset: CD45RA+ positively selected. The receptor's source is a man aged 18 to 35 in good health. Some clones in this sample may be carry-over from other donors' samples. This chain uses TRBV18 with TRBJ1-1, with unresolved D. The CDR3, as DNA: TGTGCCAGCTCTTACGAGGGCACTGAAGCTTTCTTT. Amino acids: CASSYEGTEAFF.